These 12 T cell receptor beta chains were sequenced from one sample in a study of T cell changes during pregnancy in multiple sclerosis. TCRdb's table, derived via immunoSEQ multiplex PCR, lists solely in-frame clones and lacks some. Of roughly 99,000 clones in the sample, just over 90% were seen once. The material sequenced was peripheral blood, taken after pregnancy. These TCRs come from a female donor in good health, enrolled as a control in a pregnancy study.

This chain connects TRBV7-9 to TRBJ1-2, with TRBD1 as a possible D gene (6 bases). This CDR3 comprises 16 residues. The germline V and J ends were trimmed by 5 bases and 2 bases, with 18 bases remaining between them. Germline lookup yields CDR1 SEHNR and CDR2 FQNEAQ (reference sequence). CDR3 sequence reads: CASSGEGPGANYGYTF. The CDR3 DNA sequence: TGTGCCAGCAGCGGGGAGGGGCCAGGGGCAAACTATGGCTACACCTTC.

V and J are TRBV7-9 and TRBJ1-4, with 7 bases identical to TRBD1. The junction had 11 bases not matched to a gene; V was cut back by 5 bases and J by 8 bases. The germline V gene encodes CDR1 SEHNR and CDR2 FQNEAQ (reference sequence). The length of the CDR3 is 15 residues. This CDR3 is CASSGQTGLSEKLFF. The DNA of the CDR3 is TGTGCCAGCAGCGGACAGACAGGGCTGAGCGAAAAACTGTTTTTT.

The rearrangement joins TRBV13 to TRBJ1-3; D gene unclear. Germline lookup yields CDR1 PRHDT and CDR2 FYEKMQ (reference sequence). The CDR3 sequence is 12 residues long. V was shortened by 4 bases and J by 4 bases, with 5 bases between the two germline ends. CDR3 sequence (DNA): TGTGCCAGCAGCTCTCAGGGAAACACCATATATTTT. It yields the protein CASSSQGNTIYF.

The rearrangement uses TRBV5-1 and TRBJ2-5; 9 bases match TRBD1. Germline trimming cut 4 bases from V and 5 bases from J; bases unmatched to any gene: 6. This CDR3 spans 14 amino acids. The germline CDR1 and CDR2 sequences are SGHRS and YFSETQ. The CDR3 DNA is TGCGCCAGCAGCCGAACAGGGGGCGGGGAGACCCAGTACTTC. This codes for CASSRTGGGETQYF.

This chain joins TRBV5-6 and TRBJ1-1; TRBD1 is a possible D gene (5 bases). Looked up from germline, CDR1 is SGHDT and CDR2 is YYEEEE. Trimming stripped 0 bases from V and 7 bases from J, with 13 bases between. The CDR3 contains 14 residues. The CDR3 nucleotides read TGTGCCAGCAGCTTGGGGTGGGGGGTAATTGAAGCTTTCTTT. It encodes CASSLGWGVIEAFF.

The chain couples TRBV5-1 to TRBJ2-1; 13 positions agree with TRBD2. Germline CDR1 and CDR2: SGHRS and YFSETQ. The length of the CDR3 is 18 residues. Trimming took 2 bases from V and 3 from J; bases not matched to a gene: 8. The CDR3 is CASSFWTSGGIDYNEQFF. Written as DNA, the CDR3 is TGCGCCAGCAGCTTTTGGACTAGCGGGGGTATCGACTACAATGAGCAGTTCTTC.

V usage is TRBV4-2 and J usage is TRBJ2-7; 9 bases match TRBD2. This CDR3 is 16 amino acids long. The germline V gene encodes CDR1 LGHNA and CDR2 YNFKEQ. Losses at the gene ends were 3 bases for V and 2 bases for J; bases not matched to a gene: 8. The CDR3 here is CASSQNPGLATYEQYF. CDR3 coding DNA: TGTGCCAGCAGCCAGAACCCGGGACTAGCAACCTACGAGCAGTACTTC.

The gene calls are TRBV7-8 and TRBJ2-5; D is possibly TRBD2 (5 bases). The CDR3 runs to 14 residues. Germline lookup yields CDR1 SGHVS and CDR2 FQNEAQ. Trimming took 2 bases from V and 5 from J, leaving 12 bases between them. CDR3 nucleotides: TGTGCCAGCAGCTTAACTCCAAGAGGGGAGACCCAGTACTTC. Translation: CASSLTPRGETQYF.

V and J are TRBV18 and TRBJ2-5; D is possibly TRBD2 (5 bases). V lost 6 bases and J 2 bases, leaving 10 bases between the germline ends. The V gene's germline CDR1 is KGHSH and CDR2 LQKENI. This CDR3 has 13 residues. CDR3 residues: CASSQTNQETQYF. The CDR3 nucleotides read TGTGCCAGCTCTCAGACTAATCAAGAGACCCAGTACTTC. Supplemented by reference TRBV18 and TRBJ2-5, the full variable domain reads NAGVMQNPRHLVRRRGQEARLRCSPMKGHSHVYWYRQLPEEGLKFMVYLQKENIIDESGMPKERFSAEFPKEGPSILRIQQVVRGDSAAYFCASSQTNQETQYFGPGTRLLVL.

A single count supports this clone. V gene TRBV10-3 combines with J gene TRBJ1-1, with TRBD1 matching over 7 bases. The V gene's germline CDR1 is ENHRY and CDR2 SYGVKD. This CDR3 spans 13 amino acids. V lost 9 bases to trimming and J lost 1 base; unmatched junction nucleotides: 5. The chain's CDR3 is CAITGQTNTEAFF. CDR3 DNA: TGTGCCATTACGGGACAGACGAACACTGAAGCTTTCTTT.

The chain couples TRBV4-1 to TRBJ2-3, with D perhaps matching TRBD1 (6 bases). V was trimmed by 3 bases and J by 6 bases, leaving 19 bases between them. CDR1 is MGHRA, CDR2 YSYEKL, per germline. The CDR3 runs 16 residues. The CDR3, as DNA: TGCGCCAGCAGCCAGGGGCCCGGACCGAGGGGGGATACGCAGTATTTT. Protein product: CASSQGPGPRGDTQYF.

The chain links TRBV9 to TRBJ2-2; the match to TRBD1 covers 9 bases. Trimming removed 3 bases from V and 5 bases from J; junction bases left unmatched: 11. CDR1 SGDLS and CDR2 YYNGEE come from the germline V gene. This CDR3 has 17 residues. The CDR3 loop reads CASSGGTGRLNTGELFF. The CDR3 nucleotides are TGTGCCAGCAGCGGTGGGACAGGGAGATTGAATACCGGGGAGCTGTTTTTT.